Included here is one TCR beta chain sequence, with context. Its antigen is unknown. This sample is part of a study of brain T cells in children with intractable seizures. Study observations and caveats: HCMV serostatus was not known, and viral specificity came from CDR3 similarity only. Pre-surgery blood may have been undersampled, hiding some clones.

Repertoires were generated with immunoSEQ multiplex PCR, while TCRdb's copy carries only in-frame clones and drops some. The repertoire has a few hundred thousand clones, roughly 92% of them found once; the top ten carry 4.5% to 7%. Time point described: blood from clinic visit 5 months post-surgery; TSC patient then seizure free. Surgery cases with the highest brain T cell transcript signatures were chosen for sequencing. At least one anti-epileptic drug was given before surgery. The TCR comes from a boy younger than two with tuberous sclerosis and intractable seizures. The sample in question was peripheral blood, obtained approximately 5 months after surgery.

The DNA of the CDR3 is TGTGCCAGCAGCTCTGTCAAAAACAATGAGCAGTTCTTC. The encoded protein is CASSSVKNNEQFF. The rearrangement links TRBV7-2 to TRBJ2-1, with D hard to call. V was shortened by 4 bases and J by 5 bases, with 9 bases between the two germline ends. The germline gives CDR1 SGHTA, CDR2 FQGNSA. This CDR3 spans 13 amino acids. Together with reference TRBV7-2 and TRBJ2-1, the CDR3 gives the full variable domain: GAGVSQSPSNKVTEKGKDVELRCDPISGHTALYWYRQSLGQGLEFLIYFQGNSAPDKSGLPSDRFSAERTGGSVSTLTIQRTQQEDSAVYLCASSSVKNNEQFFGPGTRLTVL.